The 22 T cell receptor beta chains below come from one sample, sequenced in a study of long-term antiretroviral therapy in people with HIV. Version v3.0 of the immunoSEQ assay ran at survey level. TCRdb keeps only in-frame clones here, not all; method: immunoSEQ multiplex PCR. The sample holds some 20,000 clones, roughly 78% seen once. The sequences come from unsorted PBMCs, collected at the start of antiretroviral therapy, before treatment. The receptors originated from a woman aged 40 to 55 with HIV.

This clone has just a few counts. V and J are TRBV4-1 and TRBJ1-2, with 8 bases fitting TRBD1. With 1 base clipped from V and 7 bases from J, the junction kept 14 bases outside the gene matches. Germline CDR1 is MGHRA and CDR2 is YSYEKL. This CDR3 is built from 17 residues. In DNA, the CDR3 is TGCGCCAGCAGCCAAGGTTTGGGAACAGGGGGATTGTCTGGCTACACCTTC. Translating gives CASSQGLGTGGLSGYTF.

V usage is TRBV7-3 and J usage is TRBJ2-3; no firm D call. Trimming took off 5 bases at V and 2 bases at J, with 11 bases between the two ends. The CDR3 is 14 residues long. Per germline, CDR1 SGHTA and CDR2 FQGTGA. CDR3: CASSRSGVTDTQYF. The CDR3 region has the DNA TGTGCCAGCAGCAGATCGGGTGTCACAGATACGCAGTATTTT.

The chain recombines TRBV30 with TRBJ1-2, with a tentative D call TRBD1 (5 bases). Per germline, CDR1 GTSNPN and CDR2 SVGIG (reference sequence). The CDR3 spans 12 residues. V lost 5 bases and J 4 bases, leaving 11 bases between the germline ends. The chain's CDR3 is CAWAGQTYGYTF. Here the CDR3 DNA reads TGTGCCTGGGCGGGGCAGACCTATGGCTACACCTTC.

The chain is built from TRBV18 and TRBJ2-5, with D unclear. Germline loops: CDR1 KGHSH, CDR2 LQKENI. Trimming removed 4 bases at V and 1 base at J, with 10 bases between. There are 14 residues in the CDR3. CDR3 bases: TGTGCCAGCTCACGCAACTCCGCCCAAGAGACCCAGTACTTC. Its translation is CASSRNSAQETQYF. Full variable domain (missing parts from reference TRBV18 and TRBJ2-5): NAGVMQNPRHLVRRRGQEARLRCSPMKGHSHVYWYRQLPEEGLKFMVYLQKENIIDESGMPKERFSAEFPKEGPSILRIQQVVRGDSAAYFCASSRNSAQETQYFGPGTRLLVL.

The chain links TRBV10-3 to TRBJ2-7; 9 positions agree with TRBD1. The CDR3 runs 13 residues. V lost 10 bases, J lost 2 bases, and 6 bases stayed unmatched. Germline V gene data show CDR1 as ENHRY and CDR2 as SYGVKD. The CDR3 sequence: CATRDREAYEQYF. CDR3 coding DNA: TGTGCCACCCGGGACAGGGAAGCCTACGAGCAGTACTTC.

CDR3 nucleotides: TGTGCCAGCAGTGGGAAACAGGGGGGGCTCCGAGAGACCCAGTACTTC. It yields the protein CASSGKQGGLRETQYF. The chain recombines TRBV7-2 with TRBJ2-5; a possible D gene is TRBD1 (8 bases). Trimming took off 6 bases at V and 4 bases at J, with 21 bases between the two ends. Germline V lookup: CDR1 SGHTA, CDR2 FQGNSA. The CDR3 runs 16 residues.

This clone appeared a single time. J is TRBJ2-2 and V is TRBV7-9; TRBD1 matches at 9 bases. The V gene end was trimmed by 0 bases and the J gene end by 3 bases; junction bases not matched to a gene: 8. Per the germline V gene, CDR1 is SEHNR and CDR2 is FQNEAQ (reference sequence). The CDR3 has 18 residues. The CDR3 reads CASSLARGTGGYTGELFF. The DNA for the CDR3 is TGTGCCAGCAGCTTAGCAAGGGGAACAGGGGGCTACACCGGGGAGCTGTTTTTT.

The chain carries TRBV5-5 and TRBJ2-5; D not resolved. CDR1 is SGHKS, CDR2 YYEKEE, per germline (reference sequence). The length of the CDR3 is 14 residues. V was trimmed by 4 bases and J by 4 bases, leaving 14 bases between them. DNA for the CDR3: TGTGCCAGCAGCCGAGATACCGGTAGAGAGACCCAGTACTTC. Translating gives CASSRDTGRETQYF.

V usage is TRBV19 and J usage is TRBJ2-7, with TRBD2 as a possible D gene (5 bases). The CDR3 is made up of 14 amino acids. Trimming took off 3 bases at V and 6 bases at J, with 15 bases between the two ends. The germline CDR1 and CDR2 sequences are LNHDA and SQIVND (reference sequence). CDR3 nucleotides: TGTGCCAGTAGTATCATCCTATCTGAGGGCGAGCAGTACTTC. It yields the protein CASSIILSEGEQYF. Based on the CDR3 plus reference TRBV19 and TRBJ2-7, the full variable domain is DGGITQSPKYLFRKEGQNVTLSCEQNLNHDAMYWYRQDPGQGLRLIYYSQIVNDFQKGDIAEGYSVSREKKESFPLTVTSAQKNPTAFYLCASSIILSEGEQYFGPGTRLTVT.

This clone was detected a few times. The chain couples TRBV30 to TRBJ2-7, with 12 positions matching TRBD1. The germline CDR1 and CDR2 sequences are GTSNPN and SVGIG (reference sequence). The J segment lost 0 bases and the V segment lost 5 bases, leaving 2 bases of the junction unmatched. This CDR3 contains 14 residues. CDR3 region: CAWGTGGYSYEQYF. CDR3 nucleotide sequence: TGTGCCTGGGGGACAGGGGGCTACTCCTACGAGCAGTACTTC. Full variable domain (outside the CDR3, taken from reference TRBV30 and TRBJ2-7): SQTIHQWPATLVQPVGSPLSLECTVEGTSNPNLYWYRQAAGRGLQLLFYSVGIGQISSEVPQNLSASRPQDRQFILSSKKLLLSDSGFYLCAWGTGGYSYEQYFGPGTRLTVT.

This sequence joins TRBV12-5 and TRBJ2-5; 7 nucleotides line up with TRBD2. The junction had 9 bases not matched to a gene; V was cut back by 1 base and J by 4 bases. The CDR3 extends over 16 amino acids. Germline CDR1 is LGHNT and CDR2 is FRNRAP. CDR3 nucleotides: TGTGCTAGTGGTTTGGCACTAGCGACAATGGCAGAGACCCAGTACTTC. Its protein is CASGLALATMAETQYF.

This chain joins TRBV6-5 and TRBJ1-2; no definite D call. CDR1 is MNHEY and CDR2 is SVGAGI in the germline V gene. The V end was cut by 0 bases, the J end by 4 bases, with 12 bases between. The length of the CDR3 is 15 residues. The CDR3 region has the DNA TGTGCCAGCAGTTACTCGCTTATCCATAGCTATGGCTACACCTTC. It yields the protein CASSYSLIHSYGYTF.

The rearrangement uses TRBV12-5 and TRBJ1-2; 7 bases agree with TRBD1. This CDR3 is built from 13 residues. The germline gives CDR1 LGHNT, CDR2 FRNRAP. V dropped 5 bases and J dropped 5; count of bases not matched to a gene: 5. For the CDR3, the DNA is TGTGCTAGTGGTCCAGGGGGGTCGTATGGCTACACCTTC. This sequence encodes CASGPGGSYGYTF.

This clone was detected once. The J gene is TRBJ1-1, the V gene TRBV5-6; 9 bases are shared with TRBD1. The length of the CDR3 is 15 residues. Per germline, CDR1 SGHDT and CDR2 YYEEEE. V was clipped by 2 bases and J by 2 bases; unmatched bases: 4. The DNA for the CDR3 is TGTGCCAGCAGCTTCCTACAGGGGGCAAACACTGAAGCTTTCTTT. This translates into CASSFLQGANTEAFF. Combining the CDR3 with reference TRBV5-6 and TRBJ1-1 gives the whole variable domain DAGVTQSPTHLIKTRGQQVTLRCSPKSGHDTVSWYQQALGQGPQFIFQYYEEEERQRGNFPDRFSGHQFPNYSSELNVNALLLGDSALYLCASSFLQGANTEAFFGQGTRLTVV.

This clone qualifies as large. The genes are TRBV5-6 and TRBJ2-5, with a possible D match to TRBD2 (7 bases). Germline lookup yields CDR1 SGHDT and CDR2 YYEEEE. Deletions cut 3 bases from V and 5 bases from J, with 23 bases between. The CDR3 has 17 amino acids. Written as DNA, the CDR3 is TGTGCCAGCAGCTCGGGGGGCCGGGACTCTCCCTGGGAGACCCAGTACTTC. This sequence encodes CASSSGGRDSPWETQYF.

The rearrangement joins TRBV25-1 to TRBJ2-1; 8 positions agree with TRBD1. This CDR3 comprises 15 residues. CDR1 is MGHDK and CDR2 is SYGVNS in the germline V gene. Trimming removed 0 bases from V and 8 bases from J; junction bases left unmatched: 6. The CDR3 loop reads CASSEYRTGSDEQFF. For the CDR3, the DNA is TGTGCCAGCAGTGAATATCGGACAGGGTCTGATGAGCAGTTCTTC.

The chain is built from TRBV28 and TRBJ2-1; D may be TRBD1 (5 bases). V lost 1 base and J lost 8, with 12 bases in between. This CDR3 region has 14 residues. Per germline, CDR1 MDHEN and CDR2 SYDVKM. The CDR3 here is CASSLFLQAHEQFF. The DNA for the CDR3 is TGTGCCAGCAGTTTATTTCTACAGGCCCATGAGCAGTTCTTC.

V and J are TRBV4-2 and TRBJ2-3; D may be TRBD2 (7 bases). With 3 bases removed from V and 2 bases from J, the gap between germline ends came to 12 bases. The CDR3 spans 15 residues. Per germline, CDR1 LGHNA and CDR2 YNFKEQ. Written as DNA, the CDR3 is TGTGCCAGCAGCCAGCGGGGGCGGGTCACAGATACGCAGTATTTT. Protein sequence: CASSQRGRVTDTQYF.

V and J are TRBV12-5 and TRBJ2-1, with 9 bases fitting TRBD1. The CDR3 has 15 residues. The V gene's germline CDR1 is LGHNT and CDR2 FRNRAP. V shed 6 bases and J 10 bases; nucleotides not matched to a gene: 13. CDR3 region: CASGSRDREWWEQFF. The CDR3 DNA reads as TGTGCTAGTGGATCCCGGGACAGGGAGTGGTGGGAGCAGTTCTTC.

J is TRBJ1-6 and V is TRBV5-1; TRBD1 matches at 9 bases. The J segment lost 6 bases and the V segment lost 0 bases, leaving 4 bases of the junction unmatched. CDR1 is SGHRS, CDR2 YFSETQ, per germline. The CDR3 is 16 residues long. CDR3 loop: CASSLGRTGVNSPLHF. In DNA, the CDR3 is TGCGCCAGCAGCTTGGGACGGACAGGGGTTAATTCACCCCTCCACTTT.

This chain links TRBV7-3 with TRBJ1-2; D perhaps matches TRBD1 (5 bases). This CDR3 has 16 amino acids. The germline CDR1 and CDR2 sequences are SGHTA and FQGTGA. Trimming took off 2 bases at V and 8 bases at J, with 21 bases between the two ends. The CDR3 DNA reads TGTGCCAGCAGCTTATACGGGACGGACACTTCGCGGGGCTACACCTTC. This encodes CASSLYGTDTSRGYTF.

V and J are TRBV18 and TRBJ2-3, with D unclear. Germline assignment: CDR1 KGHSH and CDR2 LQKENI. This CDR3 comprises 15 residues. V was trimmed by 0 bases and J by 2 bases, leaving 9 bases between them. CDR3 bases: TGTGCCAGCTCACCACCGGTGGGGATCACAGATACGCAGTATTTT. Translation gives CASSPPVGITDTQYF. Using reference TRBV18 and TRBJ2-3 for the parts outside the CDR3, the full variable domain is NAGVMQNPRHLVRRRGQEARLRCSPMKGHSHVYWYRQLPEEGLKFMVYLQKENIIDESGMPKERFSAEFPKEGPSILRIQQVVRGDSAAYFCASSPPVGITDTQYFGPGTRLTVL.